These 2 T cell receptor beta chains were all obtained from the same sample, sequenced in a study of blood T cell repertoires in COVID-19. Generated by immunoSEQ multiplex PCR, the TCRdb table keeps only in-frame clones and is missing some. The profile shows about 170,000 clones, less than 90% of them singletons. Material: peripheral blood. The receptors originated from a woman aged 55-75 years with COVID-19, enrolled during active disease.

V gene TRBV25-1 combines with J gene TRBJ2-1, with 10 bases aligning to TRBD2. J gave up 9 bases and V 4 bases, and 9 bases lay outside the gene matches. Germline values: CDR1 MGHDK, CDR2 SYGVNS. The CDR3 consists of 15 residues. DNA for the CDR3: TGTGCCAGCAGTGTAGCGGGACTAGCGAGGGGTGAGCAGTTCTTC. Protein: CASSVAGLARGEQFF.

The rearrangement links TRBV11-3 to TRBJ2-2; D not resolved. The CDR3 has 13 residues. The V and J ends lost 4 bases and 5 bases respectively, with 8 bases between them. From germline, CDR1 is SGHNT and CDR2 YENEEA. The DNA of the CDR3 is TGTGCCAGCAGCTCCCCCCCAACCGGGGAGCTGTTTTTT. Translated, it gives CASSSPPTGELFF.